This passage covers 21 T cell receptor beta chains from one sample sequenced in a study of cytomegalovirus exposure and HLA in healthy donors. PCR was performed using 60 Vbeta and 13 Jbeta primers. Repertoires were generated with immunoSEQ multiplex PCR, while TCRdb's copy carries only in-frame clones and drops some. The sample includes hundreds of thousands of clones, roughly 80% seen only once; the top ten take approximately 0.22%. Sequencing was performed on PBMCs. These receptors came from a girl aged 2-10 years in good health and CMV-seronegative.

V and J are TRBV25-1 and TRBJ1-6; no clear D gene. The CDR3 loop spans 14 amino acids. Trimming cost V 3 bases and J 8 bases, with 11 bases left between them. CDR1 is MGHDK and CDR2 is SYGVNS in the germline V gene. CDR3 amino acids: CASSDYVNYSPLHF. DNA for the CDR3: TGTGCCAGCAGTGATTACGTTAACTATTCACCCCTCCACTTT.

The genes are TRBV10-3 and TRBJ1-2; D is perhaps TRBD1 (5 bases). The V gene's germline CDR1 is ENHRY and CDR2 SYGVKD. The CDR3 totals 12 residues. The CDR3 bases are TGTGCACCCTCGACAGCCCTCTATGGCTACACCTTC. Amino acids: CAPSTALYGYTF.

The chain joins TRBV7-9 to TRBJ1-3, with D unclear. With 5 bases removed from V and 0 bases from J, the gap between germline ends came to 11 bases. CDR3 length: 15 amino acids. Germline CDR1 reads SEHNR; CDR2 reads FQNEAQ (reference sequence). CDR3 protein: CASSPTASSGNTIYF. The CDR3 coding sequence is TGTGCCAGCAGCCCTACAGCCAGCTCTGGAAACACCATATATTTT. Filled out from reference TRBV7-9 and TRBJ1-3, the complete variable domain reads DTGVSQNPRHKITKRGQNVTFRCDPISEHNRLYWYRQTLGQGPEFLTYFQNEAQLEKSRLLSDRFSAERPKGSFSTLEIQRTEQGDSAMYLCASSPTASSGNTIYFGEGSWLTVV.

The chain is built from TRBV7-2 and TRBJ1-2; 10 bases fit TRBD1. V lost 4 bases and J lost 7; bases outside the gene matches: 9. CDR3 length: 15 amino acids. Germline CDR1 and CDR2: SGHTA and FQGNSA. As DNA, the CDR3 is TGTGCCAGCAGCTCGAGGCGGGACAGGGGCGCTGGCTACACCTTC. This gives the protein CASSSRRDRGAGYTF.

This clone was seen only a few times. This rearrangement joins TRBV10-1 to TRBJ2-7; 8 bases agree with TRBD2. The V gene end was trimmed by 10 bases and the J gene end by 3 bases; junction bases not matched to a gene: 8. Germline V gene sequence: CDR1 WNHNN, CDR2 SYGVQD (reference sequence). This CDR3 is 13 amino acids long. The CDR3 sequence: CANRSGNGYEQYF. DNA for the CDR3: TGCGCCAATCGTAGCGGGAATGGCTACGAGCAGTACTTC.

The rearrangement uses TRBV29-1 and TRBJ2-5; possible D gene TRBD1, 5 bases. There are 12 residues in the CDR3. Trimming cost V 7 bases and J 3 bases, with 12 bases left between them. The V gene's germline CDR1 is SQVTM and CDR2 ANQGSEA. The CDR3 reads CSAAGLKETQYF. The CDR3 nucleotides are TGCAGCGCCGCAGGGCTTAAAGAGACCCAGTACTTC.

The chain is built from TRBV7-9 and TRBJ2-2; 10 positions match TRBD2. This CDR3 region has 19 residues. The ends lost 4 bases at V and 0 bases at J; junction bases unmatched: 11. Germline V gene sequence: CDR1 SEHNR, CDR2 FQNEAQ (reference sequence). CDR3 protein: CASSSRGLAGAANTGELFF. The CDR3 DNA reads TGTGCCAGCAGCTCCCGGGGGCTAGCGGGGGCTGCGAACACCGGGGAGCTGTTTTTT.

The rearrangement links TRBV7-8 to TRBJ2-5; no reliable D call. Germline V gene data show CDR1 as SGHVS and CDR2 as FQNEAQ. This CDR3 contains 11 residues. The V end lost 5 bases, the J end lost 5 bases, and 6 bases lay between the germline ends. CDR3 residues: CASSHGETQYF. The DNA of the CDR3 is TGTGCCAGCAGCCACGGGGAGACCCAGTACTTC.

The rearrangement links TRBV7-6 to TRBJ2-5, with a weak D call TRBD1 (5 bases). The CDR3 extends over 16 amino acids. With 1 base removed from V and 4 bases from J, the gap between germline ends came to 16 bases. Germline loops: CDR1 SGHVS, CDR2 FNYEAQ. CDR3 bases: TGTGCCAGCAGCTTAGTGGCCGGGTATCAGGGAGAGACCCAGTACTTC. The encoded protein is CASSLVAGYQGETQYF. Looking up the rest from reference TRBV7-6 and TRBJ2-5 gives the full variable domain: GAGVSQSPRYKVTKRGQDVALRCDPISGHVSLYWYRQALGQGPEFLTYFNYEAQQDKSGLPNDRFSAERPEGSISTLTIQRTEQRDSAMYRCASSLVAGYQGETQYFGPGTRLLVL.

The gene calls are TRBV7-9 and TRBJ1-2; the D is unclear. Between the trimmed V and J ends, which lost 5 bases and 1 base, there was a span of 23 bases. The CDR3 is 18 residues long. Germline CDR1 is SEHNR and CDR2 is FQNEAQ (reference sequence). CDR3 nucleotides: TGTGCCAGCAGCCCCCCGCGGTCCGCAGAGCGGGTTAACTATGGCTACACCTTC. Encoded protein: CASSPPRSAERVNYGYTF. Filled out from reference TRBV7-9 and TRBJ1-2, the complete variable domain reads DTGVSQNPRHKITKRGQNVTFRCDPISEHNRLYWYRQTLGQGPEFLTYFQNEAQLEKSRLLSDRFSAERPKGSFSTLEIQRTEQGDSAMYLCASSPPRSAERVNYGYTFGSGTRLTVV.

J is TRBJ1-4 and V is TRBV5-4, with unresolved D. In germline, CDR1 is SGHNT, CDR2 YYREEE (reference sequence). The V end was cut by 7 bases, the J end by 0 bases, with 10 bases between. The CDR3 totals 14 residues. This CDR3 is CASGNRATNEKLFF. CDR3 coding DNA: TGTGCCAGCGGTAACAGAGCAACTAATGAAAAACTGTTTTTT. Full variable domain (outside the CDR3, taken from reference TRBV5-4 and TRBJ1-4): ETGVTQSPTHLIKTRGQQVTLRCSSQSGHNTVSWYQQALGQGPQFIFQYYREEENGRGNFPPRFSGLQFPNYSSELNVNALELDDSALYLCASGNRATNEKLFFGSGTQLSVL.

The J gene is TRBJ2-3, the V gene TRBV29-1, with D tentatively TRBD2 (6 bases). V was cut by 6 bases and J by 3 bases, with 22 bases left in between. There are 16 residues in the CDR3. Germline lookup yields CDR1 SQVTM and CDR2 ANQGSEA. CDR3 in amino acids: CSVGTVADGGTDTQYF. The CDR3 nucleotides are TGCAGCGTGGGGACGGTGGCGGATGGAGGGACAGATACGCAGTATTTT.

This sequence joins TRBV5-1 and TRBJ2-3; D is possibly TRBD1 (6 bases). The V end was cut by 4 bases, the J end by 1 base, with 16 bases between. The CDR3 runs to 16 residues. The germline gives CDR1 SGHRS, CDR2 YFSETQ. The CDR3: CASSPDRSGGTDTQYF. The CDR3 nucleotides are TGCGCCAGCAGCCCAGATCGATCAGGGGGCACAGATACGCAGTATTTT.

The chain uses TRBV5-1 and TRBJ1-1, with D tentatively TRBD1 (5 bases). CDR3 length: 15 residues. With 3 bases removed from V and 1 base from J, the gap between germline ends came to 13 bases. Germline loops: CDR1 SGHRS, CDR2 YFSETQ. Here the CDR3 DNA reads TGCGCCAGCAGCTCAGGACATTTACGGAACACTGAAGCTTTCTTT. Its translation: CASSSGHLRNTEAFF. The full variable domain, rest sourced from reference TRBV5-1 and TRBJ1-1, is KAGVTQTPRYLIKTRGQQVTLSCSPISGHRSVSWYQQTPGQGLQFLFEYFSETQRNKGNFPGRFSGRQFSNSRSEMNVSTLELGDSALYLCASSSGHLRNTEAFFGQGTRLTVV.

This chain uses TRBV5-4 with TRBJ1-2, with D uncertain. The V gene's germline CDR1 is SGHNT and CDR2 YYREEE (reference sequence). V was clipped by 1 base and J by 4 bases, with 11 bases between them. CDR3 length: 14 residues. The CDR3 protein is CASSLQEGSYGYTF. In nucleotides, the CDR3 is TGTGCCAGCAGCTTGCAGGAGGGAAGCTATGGCTACACCTTC. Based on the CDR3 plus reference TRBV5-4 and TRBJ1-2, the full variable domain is ETGVTQSPTHLIKTRGQQVTLRCSSQSGHNTVSWYQQALGQGPQFIFQYYREEENGRGNFPPRFSGLQFPNYSSELNVNALELDDSALYLCASSLQEGSYGYTFGSGTRLTVV.

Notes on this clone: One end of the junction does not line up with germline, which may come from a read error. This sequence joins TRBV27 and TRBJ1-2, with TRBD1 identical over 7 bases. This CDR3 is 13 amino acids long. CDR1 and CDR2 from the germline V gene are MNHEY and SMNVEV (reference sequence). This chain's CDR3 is CAGSRDRDYGYTF. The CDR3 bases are TGTGCCGGCAGTCGGGACAGAGACTATGGCTACACCTTC.

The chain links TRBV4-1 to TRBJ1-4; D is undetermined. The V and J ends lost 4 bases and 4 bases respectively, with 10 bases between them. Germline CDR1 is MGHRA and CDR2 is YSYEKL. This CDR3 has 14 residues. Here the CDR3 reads CASSPQDFNEKLFF. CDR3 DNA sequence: TGCGCCAGCAGCCCCCAGGACTTTAATGAAAAACTGTTTTTT.

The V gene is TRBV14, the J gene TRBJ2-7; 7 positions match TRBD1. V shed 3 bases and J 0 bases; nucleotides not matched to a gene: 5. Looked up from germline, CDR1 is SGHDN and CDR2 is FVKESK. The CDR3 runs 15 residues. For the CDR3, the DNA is TGTGCCAGCAGCCAGATGACAGGGCCCTCCTACGAGCAGTACTTC. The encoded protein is CASSQMTGPSYEQYF.

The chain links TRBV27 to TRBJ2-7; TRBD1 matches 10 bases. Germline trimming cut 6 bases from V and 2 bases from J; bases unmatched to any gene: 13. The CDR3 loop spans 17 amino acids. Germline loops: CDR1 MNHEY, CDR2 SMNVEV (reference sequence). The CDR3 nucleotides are TGTGCCAGCAGCCTCACGGGGGGGACAGGGGCTACCTACGAGCAGTACTTC. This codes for CASSLTGGTGATYEQYF.

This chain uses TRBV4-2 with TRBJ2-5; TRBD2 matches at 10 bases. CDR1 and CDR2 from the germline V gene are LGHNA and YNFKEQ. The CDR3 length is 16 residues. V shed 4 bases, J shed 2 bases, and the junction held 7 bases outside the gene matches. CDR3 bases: TGTGCCAGCAGCCCCCGGACTAGCGGAGAACAAGAGACCCAGTACTTC. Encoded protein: CASSPRTSGEQETQYF.

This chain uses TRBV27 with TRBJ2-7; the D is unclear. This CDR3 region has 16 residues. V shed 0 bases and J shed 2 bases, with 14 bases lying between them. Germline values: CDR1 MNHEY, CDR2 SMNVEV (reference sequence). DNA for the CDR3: TGTGCCAGCAGTTTATCCCGCGGAACCAGTACCTACGAGCAGTACTTC. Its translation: CASSLSRGTSTYEQYF.